This T cell receptor beta chain was recovered during a study of T cells in pancreatic ductal adenocarcinoma. Study-wide results and limits: Unique clonotypes were 8 to 10-fold more numerous in blood than in tumor. This surgical cohort overrepresents the minority presenting with early-stage disease. Enrichment of CD45RO+ effector over naive T cells in tumors may bias clonality. Mean clonality was around 0.11 in tumors and roughly 0.07 in blood, not significantly different.

As concerns this clone: Its matching antigen is unknown.

Between the trimmed V and J ends, which lost 2 bases and 2 bases, there was a span of 15 bases. Germline V gene data show CDR1 as SEHNR and CDR2 as FQNEAQ (reference sequence). The CDR3 extends over 16 amino acids. Some clones are missing from TCRdb's copy, which holds only in-frame ones; the method was immunoSEQ multiplex PCR. Among over 100,000 clones listed, more than 90% were seen once. The selected patients with pancreatic ductal adenocarcinoma had surgery but no neoadjuvant therapy. The clonotype originates from a human donor with pancreatic ductal adenocarcinoma. The chain joins TRBV7-9 to TRBJ2-5; TRBD2 is a possible D gene (5 bases). The sequencing input was PBMCs. This chain's CDR3 is CASSLTPYGLQETQYF. Written as DNA, the CDR3 is TGTGCCAGCAGCTTAACCCCTTACGGACTTCAAGAGACCCAGTACTTC.